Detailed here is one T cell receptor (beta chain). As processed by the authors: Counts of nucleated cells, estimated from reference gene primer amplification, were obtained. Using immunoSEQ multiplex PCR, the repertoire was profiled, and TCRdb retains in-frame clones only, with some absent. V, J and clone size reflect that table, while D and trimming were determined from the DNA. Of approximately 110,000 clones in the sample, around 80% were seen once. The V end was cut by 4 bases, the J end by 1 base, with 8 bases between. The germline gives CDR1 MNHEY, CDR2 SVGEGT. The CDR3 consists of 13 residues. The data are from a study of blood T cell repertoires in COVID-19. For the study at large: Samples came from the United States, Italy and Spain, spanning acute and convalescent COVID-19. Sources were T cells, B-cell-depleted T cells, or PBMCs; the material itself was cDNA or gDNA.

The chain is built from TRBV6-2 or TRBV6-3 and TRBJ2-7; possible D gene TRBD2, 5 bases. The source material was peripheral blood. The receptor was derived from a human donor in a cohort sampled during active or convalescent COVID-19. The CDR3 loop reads CASSFRDSYEQYF. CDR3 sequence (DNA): TGTGCCAGCAGTTTCCGGGATTCCTACGAGCAGTACTTC.